This T cell receptor (beta chain) was profiled in a study of tumor-infiltrating lymphocytes in localized non-small cell lung cancer. Points from the study as a whole: Technical variation could not be separated from intratumor heterogeneity here. Higher tumor T cell infiltration than in uninvolved lung was supported by TCRbeta sequencing.

Profiled with immunoSEQ multiplex PCR; TCRdb holds only in-frame clones, not every one. Of thousands of clones listed, 65% to 70% are singletons. Deletions cut 0 bases from V and 5 bases from J, with 14 bases between. The CDR3 has 15 residues. Germline loops: CDR1 SGDLS, CDR2 YYNGEE. A note on this clone: The antigen is undetermined.

The chain carries TRBV9 and TRBJ2-5, with D perhaps given as TRBD1 or TRBD2 (5 bases each). The source of this sequence is a human donor with non-small cell lung cancer. Sequencing input: uninvolved lung tissue not adjacent to the tumor. CDR3: CASSVGGTEAETQYF. The CDR3 nucleotides are TGTGCCAGCAGCGTAGGGGGGACCGAAGCCGAGACCCAGTACTTC.